The next 30 T cell receptor beta chains were all read from a single sample in a study of T cell responses to AZD1222 COVID-19 vaccine. Profiling relied on immunoSEQ multiplex PCR, and the TCRdb table lists in-frame clones only, not all of them. The repertoire includes approximately 100,000 clones, 92% of them detected once, and around 1.2% sits in the top ten. Sequencing was performed on peripheral blood, taken on day 0 of AZD1222 vaccination. These TCRs come from an adult in good health.

The chain employs TRBV15 and TRBJ1-2; D unresolved. Trimming removed 0 bases at V and 2 bases at J, with 7 bases between. Looked up from germline, CDR1 is LNHNV and CDR2 is YYDKDF (reference sequence). This CDR3 is 14 amino acids long. In nucleotides, the CDR3 is TGTGCCACCAGCAGAGAACGGGGAAACTATGGCTACACCTTC. Protein sequence: CATSRERGNYGYTF.

The gene calls are TRBV28 and TRBJ2-7, with D possibly being TRBD2 (7 bases). Deletions cut 8 bases from V and 0 bases from J, with 17 bases between. The germline V gene encodes CDR1 MDHEN and CDR2 SYDVKM. The CDR3 has 15 amino acids. For the CDR3, the DNA is TGTGCCAGCGGCGGGGGCGGATCCTCCTCCTACGAGCAGTACTTC. Residues: CASGGGGSSSYEQYF. The full variable domain, completed using reference TRBV28 and TRBJ2-7, is DVKVTQSSRYLVKRTGEKVFLECVQDMDHENMFWYRQDPGLGLRLIYFSYDVKMKEKGDIPEGYSVSREKKERFSLILESASTNQTSMYLCASGGGGSSSYEQYFGPGTRLTVT.

This clone was counted a few times. No conserved phenylalanine or tryptophan ends this CDR3, so it is likely a read error. The DNA is left out, because the CDR3 cannot be placed on it with certainty; the CDR3 is given as TCRdb lists it. CDR3 in amino acids: CASSEYIGTLK. V gene TRBV25-1 combines with J gene TRBJ1-1; the table's D call TRBD1 went unverified against the DNA. The CDR3 adds up to 11 amino acids, both ends counted. Germline V gene sequence: CDR1 MGHDK, CDR2 SYGVNS.

The rearrangement uses TRBV2 and TRBJ2-2, with D tentatively TRBD1 (5 bases). Trimming cost V 5 bases and J 1 base, with 8 bases left between them. The germline V gene encodes CDR1 SNHLY and CDR2 FYNNEI. CDR3 size: 14 residues. Here the CDR3 DNA reads TGTGCCAGCAGTTCAGACAGGAACACCGGGGAGCTGTTTTTT. It specifies CASSSDRNTGELFF.

The chain couples TRBV27 to TRBJ2-5; 11 bases match TRBD2. V shed 7 bases and J 6 bases; nucleotides not matched to a gene: 7. The CDR3 runs to 14 residues. Germline CDR1 reads MNHEY; CDR2 reads SMNVEV (reference sequence). For the CDR3, the DNA is TGTGCCAGCACCCCACTAGCGGGAGTACAGACCCAGTACTTC. This sequence encodes CASTPLAGVQTQYF.

The V and J genes are TRBV19 and TRBJ2-4; TRBD1 might be the D (5 bases). Per the germline V gene, CDR1 is LNHDA and CDR2 is SQIVND (reference sequence). The V end lost 4 bases, the J end lost 2 bases, and 12 bases lay between the germline ends. CDR3 length: 15 amino acids. CDR3 protein: CASSTVRGTKNIQYF. The CDR3 DNA is TGTGCCAGTAGTACCGTTAGGGGAACCAAAAACATTCAGTACTTC.

The chain links TRBV5-6 to TRBJ2-5, with TRBD2 as a possible D gene (5 bases). With 1 base removed from V and 5 bases from J, the gap between germline ends came to 12 bases. CDR3 length: 14 amino acids. Germline lookup yields CDR1 SGHDT and CDR2 YYEEEE. CDR3 bases: TGTGCCAGCAGCTTGAGAGGGCCCGGGGAGACCCAGTACTTC. Translating gives CASSLRGPGETQYF.

The rearrangement uses TRBV15 and TRBJ2-1; D perhaps matches TRBD1 (6 bases). Trimming removed 1 base at V and 1 base at J, with 8 bases between. CDR1 is LNHNV and CDR2 is YYDKDF in the germline V gene (reference sequence). The CDR3 extends over 15 amino acids. In nucleotides, the CDR3 is TGTGCCACCAGCAGAGCCCAGGGGTCCTACAATGAGCAGTTCTTC. Its translation is CATSRAQGSYNEQFF.

V is TRBV28 and J is TRBJ2-1; 14 bases match TRBD2. CDR3 size: 17 residues. The J segment lost 5 bases and the V segment lost 5 bases, leaving 8 bases of the junction unmatched. CDR1 and CDR2 (germline): MDHEN, SYDVKM. CDR3 nucleotide sequence: TGTGCCAGCAGTATCGCGGGACTAGCGGGGGATAACAATGAGCAGTTCTTC. Amino acids: CASSIAGLAGDNNEQFF.

The chain couples TRBV5-1 to TRBJ1-5; 9 bases match TRBD1. The ends lost 2 bases at V and 5 bases at J; junction bases unmatched: 5. Germline-derived CDR1 and CDR2 are SGHRS and YFSETQ. This CDR3 comprises 15 residues. The DNA for the CDR3 is TGCGCCAGCAGCTTAGGGACAGGGCCCTATCAGCCCCAGCATTTT. Amino acids: CASSLGTGPYQPQHF.

The rearrangement uses TRBV3-1 (or the pseudogene TRBV3-2) and TRBJ1-5; D is undetermined. Trimming cost V 1 base and J 5 bases, with 15 bases left between them. The V gene's germline CDR1 is LGHDT and CDR2 YNNKEL (reference sequence). The CDR3 contains 16 residues. The CDR3: CASSQGMGRRYQPQHF. The CDR3 DNA sequence: TGTGCCAGCAGCCAAGGGATGGGTAGGAGGTATCAGCCCCAGCATTTT.

This clone was counted a few times. The chain joins TRBV5-1 to TRBJ1-4; no clear D gene. V lost 0 bases to trimming and J lost 3 bases, with 9 bases between them. There are 15 residues in the CDR3. Germline V gene data show CDR1 as SGHRS and CDR2 as YFSETQ. CDR3 sequence: CASSLAGSANEKLFF. CDR3 DNA sequence: TGCGCCAGCAGCTTGGCAGGTAGCGCTAATGAAAAACTGTTTTTT. Full variable domain (rest looked up from reference TRBV5-1 and TRBJ1-4): KAGVTQTPRYLIKTRGQQVTLSCSPISGHRSVSWYQQTPGQGLQFLFEYFSETQRNKGNFPGRFSGRQFSNSRSEMNVSTLELGDSALYLCASSLAGSANEKLFFGSGTQLSVL.

The CDR3 bases are TGTGCCAGCAGTCCCGGACAGAAGAACACTGAAGCTTTCTTT. This gives the protein CASSPGQKNTEAFF. The rearrangement joins TRBV27 to TRBJ1-1; D possibly corresponds to TRBD1 (6 bases). V gave up 5 bases and J gave up 1 base, with 11 bases separating them. The CDR3 spans 14 residues. From germline, CDR1 is MNHEY and CDR2 SMNVEV (reference sequence).

This clone was detected once. The chain is built from TRBV4-2 and TRBJ1-2; 7 bases fit TRBD1. Germline CDR1 and CDR2: LGHNA and YNFKEQ. V lost 2 bases and J lost 4; bases outside the gene matches: 10. The CDR3 is 16 amino acids. This CDR3 reads CASSQITGELRYGYTF. CDR3 in DNA: TGTGCCAGCAGCCAAATCACAGGGGAATTACGCTATGGCTACACCTTC.

The genes are TRBV7-2 and TRBJ2-7; 8 nucleotides match TRBD1. Germline-derived CDR1 and CDR2 are SGHTA and FQGNSA. The CDR3 sequence is 16 residues long. With V trimmed by 1 base and J by 4 bases, 9 bases remained unmatched. The CDR3 nucleotides are TGTGCCAGCAGCTTAGACGGTGACAGGGGTATTTACGAGCAGTACTTC. Amino acid sequence: CASSLDGDRGIYEQYF.

The gene calls are TRBV2 and TRBJ1-4, with 7 bases lining up with TRBD1. Per germline, CDR1 SNHLY and CDR2 FYNNEI. The junction had 2 bases not matched to a gene; V was cut back by 7 bases and J by 3 bases. The CDR3 covers 13 residues. In nucleotides, the CDR3 is TGTGCCAGCACGGGACAGCCTAATGAAAAACTGTTTTTT. It specifies CASTGQPNEKLFF.

The gene calls are TRBV5-6 and TRBJ1-4; perhaps TRBD1 as D (5 bases). CDR3 length: 16 residues. The germline gives CDR1 SGHDT, CDR2 YYEEEE. Trimming stripped 4 bases from V and 7 bases from J, with 20 bases between. CDR3 in DNA: TGTGCCAGCAGCGGCGGGGACTCCCTAGGAAGTGAAAAACTGTTTTTT. It yields the protein CASSGGDSLGSEKLFF.

The chain carries TRBV5-1 and TRBJ2-7, with TRBD2 identical over 11 bases. Germline assignment: CDR1 SGHRS and CDR2 YFSETQ. V lost 4 bases and J lost 7; bases outside the gene matches: 10. The CDR3 runs to 15 residues. In nucleotides, the CDR3 is TGCGCCAGCAGCCCGCCGACTAGCGGGAAAGGGGAGCAGTACTTC. Its protein product is CASSPPTSGKGEQYF.

The J gene is TRBJ1-1, the V gene TRBV5-1; D unresolved. Germline V gives CDR1 SGHRS, CDR2 YFSETQ. There are 14 residues in the CDR3. V lost 0 bases to trimming and J lost 5 bases, with 11 bases between them. The CDR3 reads CASSLDLKPTEAFF. CDR3 DNA sequence: TGCGCCAGCAGCTTGGACCTGAAACCTACTGAAGCTTTCTTT.

V gene TRBV5-1 combines with J gene TRBJ1-4, with D perhaps matching TRBD1 (6 bases). This CDR3 comprises 14 residues. Germline CDR1 is SGHRS and CDR2 is YFSETQ. Trimming removed 5 bases at V and 4 bases at J, with 12 bases between. CDR3 DNA: TGCGCCAGCAGTCGGGGAGGGGGTAATGAAAAACTGTTTTTT. Translation gives CASSRGGGNEKLFF.

This clone was seen only a few times. The chain has TRBV4-3 and TRBJ2-3; 7 nucleotides agree with TRBD2. CDR3 length: 17 amino acids. From germline, CDR1 is LGHNA and CDR2 YSLEER. The ends lost 0 bases at V and 1 base at J; junction bases unmatched: 7. The CDR3 here is CASSQEPSGLGTDTQYF. CDR3 DNA sequence: TGCGCCAGCAGCCAAGAGCCTAGCGGTTTGGGCACAGATACGCAGTATTTT.

This rearrangement joins TRBV6-1 to TRBJ1-4; TRBD1 is a possible D gene (6 bases). V was trimmed by 2 bases and J by 4 bases, leaving 17 bases between them. From germline, CDR1 is MNHNS and CDR2 SASEGT. The CDR3 runs 17 residues. The CDR3 sequence: CASSERRGMVFNEKLFF. CDR3 DNA: TGTGCCAGCAGTGAACGGAGGGGGATGGTATTTAATGAAAAACTGTTTTTT.

The chain has TRBV19 and TRBJ1-5; the D is unclear. This CDR3 region has 13 residues. With 2 bases removed from V and 3 bases from J, the gap between germline ends came to 5 bases. Germline values: CDR1 LNHDA, CDR2 SQIVND (reference sequence). For the CDR3, the DNA is TGTGCCAGTAGTATACACCTCAATCAGCCCCAGCATTTT. Amino acids: CASSIHLNQPQHF.

This chain uses TRBV21-1 with TRBJ1-1; TRBD1 is the table's D call, not checked against the DNA. TRBV21-1 is described as a pseudogene. The CDR3 covers 16 residues. CDR3 region: CASSLGQATWDAEAFF. Written as DNA, the CDR3 is TGTGCCAGCAGTTTGGGACAGGCTACCTGGGACGCTGAAGCTTTCTTT.

The chain joins TRBV6-5 to TRBJ1-4; perhaps TRBD1 as D (5 bases). The ends were cut back, 6 bases at V and 3 bases at J, with 14 bases in the middle. This CDR3 has 15 residues. CDR1 and CDR2 (germline): MNHEY, SVGAGI. DNA of the CDR3: TGTGCCAGCAGCAGGGTCCCATCGGCTAATGAAAAACTGTTTTTT. Protein product: CASSRVPSANEKLFF.

The chain uses TRBV10-3 and TRBJ2-3; weak D call: TRBD1 (5 bases). The V end lost 10 bases, the J end lost 3 bases, and 14 bases lay between the germline ends. Germline lookup yields CDR1 ENHRY and CDR2 SYGVKD. This CDR3 has 13 residues. The CDR3 loop reads CATTGGVTDTQYF. As DNA, the CDR3 is TGTGCCACCACAGGCGGTGTGACAGATACGCAGTATTTT.

The chain uses TRBV6-6 and TRBJ2-3; 10 bases fit TRBD2. CDR1 MNHNY and CDR2 SVGAGI come from the germline V gene (reference sequence). After removal of 6 bases from V and 4 bases from J, the junction contained 10 bases not matched to a gene. CDR3 length equals 16 residues. The CDR3 is CASRFWASGGADTQYF. The CDR3 region has the DNA TGTGCCAGCAGGTTCTGGGCTAGCGGGGGTGCAGATACGCAGTATTTT.

CDR3 bases: TGTGCCAGCAGTGCCCCGGGACAGGGGGCTTGGGGCTACACCTTC. It specifies CASSAPGQGAWGYTF. The chain recombines TRBV28 with TRBJ1-2; 12 bases line up with TRBD1. Germline V gives CDR1 MDHEN, CDR2 SYDVKM. This CDR3 contains 15 residues. V lost 5 bases, J lost 8 bases, and 9 bases stayed unmatched.

This clone was observed once. V and J are TRBV10-2 and TRBJ2-1; 8 positions match TRBD2. V trimming: 3 bases; J trimming: 4 bases; junction bases outside the gene matches: 8. This CDR3 has 16 amino acids. Germline lookup yields CDR1 WSHSY and CDR2 SAAADI. The CDR3 sequence is CASSDPTSGSYNEQFF. CDR3 DNA: TGCGCCAGCAGTGACCCTACTAGCGGATCGTACAATGAGCAGTTCTTC.

V is TRBV6-5 and J is TRBJ2-7; 7 nucleotides line up with TRBD1. There are 14 residues in the CDR3. Trimming took 2 bases from V and 2 from J; bases not matched to a gene: 3. Germline V gene data show CDR1 as MNHEY and CDR2 as SVGAGI. The CDR3: CASSYRQGPYEQYF. CDR3 nucleotide sequence: TGTGCCAGCAGTTACAGACAGGGACCCTACGAGCAGTACTTC.